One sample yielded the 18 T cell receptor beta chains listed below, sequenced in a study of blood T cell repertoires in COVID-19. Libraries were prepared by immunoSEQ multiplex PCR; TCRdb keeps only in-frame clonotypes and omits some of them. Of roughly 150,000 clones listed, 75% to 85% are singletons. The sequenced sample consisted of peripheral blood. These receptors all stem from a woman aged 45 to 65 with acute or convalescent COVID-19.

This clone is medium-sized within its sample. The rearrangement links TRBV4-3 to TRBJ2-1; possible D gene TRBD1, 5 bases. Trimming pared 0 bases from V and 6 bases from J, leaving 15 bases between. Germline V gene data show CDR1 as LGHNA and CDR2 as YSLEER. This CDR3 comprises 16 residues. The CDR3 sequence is CASSQDYQDSSNEQFF. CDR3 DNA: TGCGCCAGCAGCCAAGATTATCAAGACAGCTCCAATGAGCAGTTCTTC.

CDR3 sequence (DNA): TGTGCCAGCAGCCCGGCGGGGCGGGGGGCCGCCGGGGAGCTGTTTTTT. This sequence encodes CASSPAGRGAAGELFF. This chain uses TRBV7-9 with TRBJ2-2; 8 bases agree with TRBD2. Germline assignment: CDR1 SEHNR and CDR2 FQNEAQ (reference sequence). The CDR3 has 16 amino acids. Trimming removed 5 bases from V and 6 bases from J; junction bases left unmatched: 11.

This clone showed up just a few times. In DNA form, the CDR3 reads TGTGCCAGCAGCGTAGTAGGGGCTATCACTGAAGCTTTCTTT. Translated, it gives CASSVVGAITEAFF. J is TRBJ1-1 and V is TRBV9, with D perhaps TRBD1 (5 bases). In germline, CDR1 is SGDLS, CDR2 YYNGEE. The V and J ends lost 0 bases and 4 bases respectively, with 10 bases between them. There are 14 residues in the CDR3.

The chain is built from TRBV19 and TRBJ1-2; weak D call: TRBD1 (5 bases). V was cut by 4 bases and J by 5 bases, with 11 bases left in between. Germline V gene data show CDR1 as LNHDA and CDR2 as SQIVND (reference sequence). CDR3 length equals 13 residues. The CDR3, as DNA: TGTGCCAGTAGTACGCGACAGAGTTATGGCTACACCTTC. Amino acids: CASSTRQSYGYTF.

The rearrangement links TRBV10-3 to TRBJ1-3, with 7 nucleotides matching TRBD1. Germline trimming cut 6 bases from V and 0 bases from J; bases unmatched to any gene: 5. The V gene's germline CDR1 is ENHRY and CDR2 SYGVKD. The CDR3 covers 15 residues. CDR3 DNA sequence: TGTGCCATCAGCTCCGGGACAGCCTCTGGAAACACCATATATTTT. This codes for CAISSGTASGNTIYF.

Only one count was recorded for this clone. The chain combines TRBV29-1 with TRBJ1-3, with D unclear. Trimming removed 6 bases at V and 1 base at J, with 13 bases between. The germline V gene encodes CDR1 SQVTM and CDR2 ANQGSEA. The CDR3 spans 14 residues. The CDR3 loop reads CSVLRGYSGNTIYF. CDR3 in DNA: TGCAGCGTCCTGCGGGGATATTCTGGAAACACCATATATTTT.

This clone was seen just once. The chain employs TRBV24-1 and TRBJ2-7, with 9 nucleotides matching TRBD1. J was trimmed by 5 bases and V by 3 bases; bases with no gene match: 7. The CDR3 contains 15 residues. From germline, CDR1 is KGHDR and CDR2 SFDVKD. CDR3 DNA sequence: TGTGCCACCAGTGATCCAAGGACAGGGGACAACGAGCAGTACTTC. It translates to CATSDPRTGDNEQYF.

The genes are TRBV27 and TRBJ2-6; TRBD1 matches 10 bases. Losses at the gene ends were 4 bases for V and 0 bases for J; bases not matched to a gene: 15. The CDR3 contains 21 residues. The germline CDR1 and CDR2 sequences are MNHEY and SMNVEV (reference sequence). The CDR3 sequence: CASSSRPRQGAVSSGANVLTF. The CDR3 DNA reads TGTGCCAGCAGTTCCCGGCCCAGACAGGGGGCGGTGAGCTCTGGGGCCAACGTCCTGACTTTC.

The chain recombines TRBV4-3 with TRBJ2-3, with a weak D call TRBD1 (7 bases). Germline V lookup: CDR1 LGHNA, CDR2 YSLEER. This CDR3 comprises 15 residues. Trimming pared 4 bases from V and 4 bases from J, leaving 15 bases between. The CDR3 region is CASSPSGGGADTQYF. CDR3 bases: TGCGCCAGCAGCCCGTCAGGAGGGGGCGCAGATACGCAGTATTTT.

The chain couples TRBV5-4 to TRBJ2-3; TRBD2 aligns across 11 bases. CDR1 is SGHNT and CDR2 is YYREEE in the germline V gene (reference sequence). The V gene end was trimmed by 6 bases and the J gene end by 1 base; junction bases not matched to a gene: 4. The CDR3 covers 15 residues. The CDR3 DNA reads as TGTGCCAGCACCGTGACTAGCGGGGGCACAGATACGCAGTATTTT. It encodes CASTVTSGGTDTQYF.

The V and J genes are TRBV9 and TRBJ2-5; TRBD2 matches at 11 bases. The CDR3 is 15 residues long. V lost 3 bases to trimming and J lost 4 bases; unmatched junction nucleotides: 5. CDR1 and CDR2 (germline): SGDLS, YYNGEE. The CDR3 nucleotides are TGTGCCAGCAGCGGTAGCGGGGGGGAATCAGAGACCCAGTACTTC. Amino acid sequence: CASSGSGGESETQYF.

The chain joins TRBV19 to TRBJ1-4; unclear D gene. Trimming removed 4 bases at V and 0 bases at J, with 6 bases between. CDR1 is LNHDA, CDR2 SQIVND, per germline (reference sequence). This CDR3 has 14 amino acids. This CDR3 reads CASSRTATNEKLFF. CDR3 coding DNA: TGTGCCAGTAGTAGGACTGCAACTAATGAAAAACTGTTTTTT. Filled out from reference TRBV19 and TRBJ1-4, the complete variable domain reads DGGITQSPKYLFRKEGQNVTLSCEQNLNHDAMYWYRQDPGQGLRLIYYSQIVNDFQKGDIAEGYSVSREKKESFPLTVTSAQKNPTAFYLCASSRTATNEKLFFGSGTQLSVL.

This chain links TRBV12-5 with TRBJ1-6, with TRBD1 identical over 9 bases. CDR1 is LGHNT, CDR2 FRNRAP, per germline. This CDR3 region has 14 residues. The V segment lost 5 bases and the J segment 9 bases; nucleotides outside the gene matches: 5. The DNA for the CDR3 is TGTGCTAGTGGTACTGGACAGGGGCTTTCACCCCTCCACTTT. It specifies CASGTGQGLSPLHF.

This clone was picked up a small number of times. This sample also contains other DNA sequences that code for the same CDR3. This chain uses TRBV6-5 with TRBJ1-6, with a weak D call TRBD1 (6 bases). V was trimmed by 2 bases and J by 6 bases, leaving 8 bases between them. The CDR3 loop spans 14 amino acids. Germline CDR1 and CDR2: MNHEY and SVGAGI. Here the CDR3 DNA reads TGTGCCAGCAGTTACCGAGGGGGTAATTCACCCCTCCACTTT. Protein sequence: CASSYRGGNSPLHF.

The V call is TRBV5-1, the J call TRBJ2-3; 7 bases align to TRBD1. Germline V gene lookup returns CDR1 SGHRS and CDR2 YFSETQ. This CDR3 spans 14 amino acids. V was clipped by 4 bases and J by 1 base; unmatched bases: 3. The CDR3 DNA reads TGCGCCAGCAGCCCCCAGGGGGGCACAGATACGCAGTATTTT. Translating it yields CASSPQGGTDTQYF. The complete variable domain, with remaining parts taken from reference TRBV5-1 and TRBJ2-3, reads KAGVTQTPRYLIKTRGQQVTLSCSPISGHRSVSWYQQTPGQGLQFLFEYFSETQRNKGNFPGRFSGRQFSNSRSEMNVSTLELGDSALYLCASSPQGGTDTQYFGPGTRLTVL.

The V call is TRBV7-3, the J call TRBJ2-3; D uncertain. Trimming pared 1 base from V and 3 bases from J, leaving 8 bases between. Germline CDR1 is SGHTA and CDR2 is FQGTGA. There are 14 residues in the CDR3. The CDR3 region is CASSLRDKTDTQYF. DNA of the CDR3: TGTGCCAGCAGCTTAAGAGATAAGACAGATACGCAGTATTTT. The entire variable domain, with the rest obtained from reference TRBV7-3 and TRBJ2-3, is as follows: GAGVSQTPSNKVTEKGKYVELRCDPISGHTALYWYRQSLGQGPEFLIYFQGTGAADDSGLPNDRFFAVRPEGSVSTLKIQRTERGDSAVYLCASSLRDKTDTQYFGPGTRLTVL.

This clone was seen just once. DNA of the CDR3: TGTGCCAGCAGCTCAGGACTAGCGGGGGTTGAGCAGTTCTTC. Protein product: CASSSGLAGVEQFF. The genes are TRBV7-2 and TRBJ2-1, with 13 bases identical to TRBD2. Germline V CDR1 and CDR2: SGHTA, FQGNSA. The CDR3 runs 14 residues. The V gene end was trimmed by 4 bases and the J gene end by 9 bases; junction bases not matched to a gene: 3.

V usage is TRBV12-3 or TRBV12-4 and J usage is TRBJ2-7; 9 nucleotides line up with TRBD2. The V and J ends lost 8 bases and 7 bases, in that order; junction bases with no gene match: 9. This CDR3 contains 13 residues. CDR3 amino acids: CASGREGVREQYF. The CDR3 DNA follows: TGTGCCAGCGGGCGGGAGGGCGTTCGGGAGCAGTACTTC.